The clone carrying this TCR beta chain came up a few times. Using its own MiXCR run on the RT-PCR reads, TCRdb lists one record per CDR3 protein. The sample contains more than 600,000 distinct CDR3 sequences, 13% to 15% of which appear only once. V shed 3 bases, J shed 9 bases, and the junction held 5 bases outside the gene matches. CDR3 length equals 13 residues. Germline assignment: CDR1 DFQATT and CDR2 SNEGSKA (reference sequence). Sequencing was done on a sample of memory CD4+ T cells from blood. This TCR came from a female donor in good health, serving as a healthy control. This chain links TRBV20-1 with TRBJ2-1; 10 positions match TRBD2. Here the CDR3 reads CSASWLAGVEQFF. The DNA of the CDR3 is TGCAGTGCTAGTTGGCTAGCGGGAGTTGAGCAGTTCTTC.